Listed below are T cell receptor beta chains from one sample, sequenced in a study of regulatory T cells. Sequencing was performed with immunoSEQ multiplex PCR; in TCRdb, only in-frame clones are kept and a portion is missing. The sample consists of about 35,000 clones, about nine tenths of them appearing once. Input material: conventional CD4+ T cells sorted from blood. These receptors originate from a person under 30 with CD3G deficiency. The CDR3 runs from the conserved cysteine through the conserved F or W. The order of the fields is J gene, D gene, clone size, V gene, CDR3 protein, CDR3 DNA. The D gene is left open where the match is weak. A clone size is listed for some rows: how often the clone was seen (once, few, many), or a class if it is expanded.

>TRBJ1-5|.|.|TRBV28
CASSPTGLGNQPQHF
TGTGCCAGCAGCCCCACAGGTCTGGGTAATCAGCCCCAGCATTTT
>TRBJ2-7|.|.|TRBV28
CASSPRQAYSYEQYF
TGTGCCAGCAGCCCTCGACAGGCTTACTCCTACGAGCAGTACTTC
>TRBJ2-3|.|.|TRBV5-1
CASSLARNTDTQYF
TGCGCCAGCAGCTTGGCCCGAAACACAGATACGCAGTATTTT
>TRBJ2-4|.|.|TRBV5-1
CASSMGSGTRAKNIQYF
TGCGCCAGCAGCATGGGGTCTGGGACGAGGGCCAAAAACATTCAGTACTTC
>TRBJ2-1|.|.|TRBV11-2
CASSLQDSGHNEQFF
TGTGCCAGCAGCTTACAGGACTCCGGGCACAATGAGCAGTTCTTC
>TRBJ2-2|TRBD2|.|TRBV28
CASSAPRSGGTGELFF
TGTGCCAGCAGTGCTCCTAGATCGGGAGGGACCGGGGAGCTGTTTTTT
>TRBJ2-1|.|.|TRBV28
CATGGLAGSYNEQFF
TGTGCCACAGGGGGGCTAGCGGGTTCCTACAATGAGCAGTTCTTC
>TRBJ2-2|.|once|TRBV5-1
CASSNDPNTGELFF
TGCGCCAGCAGTAACGACCCGAACACCGGGGAGCTGTTTTTT
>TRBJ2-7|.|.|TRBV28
CASSRRIRHGEQYF
TGTGCCAGCAGCCGTCGGATCCGGCATGGAGAGCAGTACTTC
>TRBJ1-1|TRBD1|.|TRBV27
CASSPGQENTEAFF
TGTGCCAGCAGTCCGGGACAGGAGAACACTGAAGCTTTCTTT
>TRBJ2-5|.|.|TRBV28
CASSPPVGTQYF
TGTGCCAGCAGTCCCCCGGTAGGGACCCAGTACTTC
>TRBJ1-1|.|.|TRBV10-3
CAISEFREAEAFF
TGTGCCATCAGTGAATTTCGGGAGGCTGAAGCTTTCTTT
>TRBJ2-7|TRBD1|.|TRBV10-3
CAIRGQVPSFSYEQYF
TGTGCCATCAGGGGACAGGTTCCAAGTTTCTCCTACGAGCAGTACTTC
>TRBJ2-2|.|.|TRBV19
CASSIMNTGELFF
TGTGCCAGTAGTATAATGAACACCGGGGAGCTGTTTTTT